A selection of T cell receptor beta chains follows, all from one sample in a study of tumor-infiltrating lymphocytes in primary liver carcinoma. TCRdb processed the multiplex PCR reads anew with MiXCR; each CDR3 protein has one entry. This table has 35,000 to 40,000 distinct CDR3 sequences, about 75% appearing once. The sequencing sample was made of tumor-adjacent normal liver tissue. These receptor sequences come from a man between 35 and 55 years old with primary liver carcinoma and hepatitis B virus infection. The CDR3 runs from the conserved cysteine through the conserved F or W. The order of the fields is V gene, J gene, D gene, clone size, CDR3 DNA, CDR3 protein. A D gene is named only where the DNA matches it firmly. Expanded clones are given a class, and other clones once, few, many or no size at all.

TRBV12-3/TRBV12-4	TRBJ2-7	.	.	TGTGCCAGCAGTTTGGTAGCCAGGGGCCTCTACGAGCAGTACTTC	CASSLVARGLYEQYF
TRBV10-2	TRBJ2-7	TRBD2	.	TGCGCCAGTAGTGAGTCGGGTAGCGGGAGTCCCCGGCCGGGAGGGCAGTACTTC	CASSESGSGSPRPGGQYF
TRBV5-6	TRBJ2-7	TRBD2	.	TGTGCTAGCAGCTTTGGGCTAGCGGGAGTCAGCTCCTACAATGAGCAGTACTTC	CASSFGLAGVSSYNEQYF
TRBV2	TRBJ2-7	.	many	TGTGCCAGCGCGCCCCTTCTGGGCCGCGAGCAGTACTTC	CASAPLLGREQYF
TRBV11-3	TRBJ1-5	.	.	TGTGCCAGCAGCTTAGATCTGGAGGTGGCTCAGCCGCACCACTTT	CASSLDLEVAQPHHF
TRBV10-3	TRBJ2-3	.	once	TGTGCCATCAGGGCATCCCCATTGACTAACGGGGCCATAGATACGCAGTATTTT	CAIRASPLTNGAIDTQYF
TRBV4-2	TRBJ2-5	TRBD2	.	TGTGCCAGCAGCCTAACAACTAGCGGGAGGGCCGGCTCGGAGACCCACTACTTC	CASSLTTSGRAGSETHYF
TRBV6-6	TRBJ2-7	.	.	TGTGCCAGCACCATAGGACTCTCCTACGAGCAGTACTTC	CASTIGLSYEQYF
TRBV5-1	TRBJ2-1	TRBD2	.	TGCACCAGGAGCTTTAGCGGGGGGTACAATGAGCAGTTCTTC	CTRSFSGGYNEQFF
TRBV5-5	TRBJ1-3	.	.	TGCGCCAGCAGCACTGGGACGGATCTCTTTTCTGGAAACACCATATATTTT	CASSTGTDLFSGNTIYF
TRBV2	TRBJ2-1	TRBD2	.	TGTGGCAGCAGTGGACTAGCGGGAGGGGAGGAACAGTTCTTC	CGSSGLAGGEEQFF
TRBV5-5	TRBJ2-3	TRBD2	.	TGTGTCAGCAGCCTCTTAGCAGCGGGATGGGAGGATACGCAGTATTTT	CVSSLLAAGWEDTQYF
TRBV6-7	TRBJ2-4	.	.	TGTGCCAGAAGTTACTCCGGGGATCGGAACATTCAGAACTTC	CARSYSGDRNIQNF
TRBV12-3/TRBV12-4	TRBJ1-5	.	few	TGTGCCGGCCAGGGTTCGGGGGCTCAGCACCAGCATTTT	CAGQGSGAQHQHF
TRBV6-6	TRBJ2-5	.	many	TGTGCCAGCAGTTACGGGGAGCAAGAGACCCAGTACTTC	CASSYGEQETQYF
TRBV2	TRBJ2-7	TRBD1	many	TGTGCCAGCAGACCCAGGGGGACCGCCTACGAGCAGTACTTC	CASRPRGTAYEQYF
TRBV5-1	TRBJ1-1	.	many	TGCGCCAGCAGCTTGGTTATAGGGGGGGACACTGAAGCTTTCTTT	CASSLVIGGDTEAFF
TRBV6-1	TRBJ2-7	TRBD1	.	TGTGTCAGCAGTGAAGGCCTGGGGACAGCCTACGGGCAGTACTTC	CVSSEGLGTAYGQYF
TRBV5-1	TRBJ2-2	TRBD1	many	TGCGCCAGCAGCTCGCCACAGGGGACAGGGGGTTACACCGGGGAGCTGTTTTTT	CASSSPQGTGGYTGELFF
TRBV13	TRBJ2-1	.	many	TGTGCCAGCAGCAAACAGGGAGGGTACAATGAGCAGTTCTTC	CASSKQGGYNEQFF
TRBV5-1	TRBJ2-5	.	.	TGCGCCAGCAGCTTGGTAGGGGTTGGGTCGGAGATCCAGTACTTC	CASSLVGVGSEIQYF
TRBV29-1	TRBJ1-2	.	.	TGCAGCGTTGGGGCGCCAACAGGAACTCAAGAGGCTAACTATGGCTACACCTTC	CSVGAPTGTQEANYGYTF
TRBV4-1	TRBJ2-1	.	.	TGCGCCTGCAGCCAATCCCCGGGCGACGAGCAGTTCTTC	CACSQSPGDEQFF
TRBV25-1	TRBJ2-2	.	many	TGTGCCTGTGGGGGCAGAGCCGGGGAGCTGTTTTTT	CACGGRAGELFF
TRBV29-1	TRBJ2-3	.	.	TGCAGCGCCCCTGGGGTCCTCCTCACAGATATGCAGTATTTT	CSAPGVLLTDMQYF
TRBV29-1	TRBJ2-3	.	.	TGCAGCGTTGAAGGGCGGATCTGGTCTAGACAAGATACGCAGTATTTT	CSVEGRIWSRQDTQYF
TRBV6-2/TRBV6-3	TRBJ2-3	.	.	TGTGCCAGCAGCTTCTTAGGACGGTTTGGGGGAGGTACGCAGTATTTT	CASSFLGRFGGGTQYF
TRBV7-8	TRBJ1-2	TRBD1	.	TGCGCCAGCAGCTCGCCGGGACAGACTTATGACTACACCTTC	CASSSPGQTYDYTF
TRBV6-1	TRBJ2-3	.	once	.	CASSEVGGGSTDTRYF
TRBV30	TRBJ1-1	.	.	TGTGCCTGGTGTAAATTGCTAGTAACTCTGAAAACTGAAGCTTTCTTT	CAWCKLLVTLKTEAFF
TRBV29-1	TRBJ2-7	TRBD2	once	TGCAGAGTCGGGGGGGTATCGACATACGAGCAGTACTTC	CRVGGVSTYEQYF
TRBV4-1	TRBJ2-7	.	.	TGTGCCAGCAGCCGAGGATTCCAACAGGGAAATGAGCAGAACTTC	CASSRGFQQGNEQNF
TRBV5-6	TRBJ2-7	TRBD2	.	TGTATCAGCAGCCAGGGACTAGCGAGAGTGATGTTGTCCTACGAGCAGTACTTC	CISSQGLARVMLSYEQYF
TRBV10-2	TRBJ1-1	.	.	TGCGCCAGCAGTGAAGTTGAAGACACTGAATCTTTCTTT	CASSEVEDTESFF
TRBV11-2	TRBJ1-1	.	.	TGTGCCAGCAGCCTGGGGTCGGGCACTGAAGCTTTCTTT	CASSLGSGTEAFF
TRBV11-2	TRBJ2-5	.	.	TGTGCCGGCAGCCTCCTCCGGGGGGAGACCCAGTACTTC	CAGSLLRGETQYF
TRBV20-1	TRBJ1-5	.	.	TGCAGTGCTACGATCGGGACGCAGAATCAGCCCCAGCATTTT	CSATIGTQNQPQHF
TRBV6-2/TRBV6-3	TRBJ2-7	.	.	TGTGCCAGCAGTGCGATTGGGGGAGCCGAACACGAGCATTACTTT	CASSAIGGAEHEHYF
TRBV25-1	TRBJ2-2	TRBD2	many	TGTGCCAGCAGTGATTTGGCTAGCGGAAGCAACACCGGGGAGCTGTTTTTT	CASSDLASGSNTGELFF
TRBV6-2/TRBV6-3	TRBJ2-1	TRBD1	medium-sized	TGTGCCAGCGGCGGACAGGTCCTTAGCTCCTACAATGAGCAGTTCTTC	CASGGQVLSSYNEQFF
TRBV6-1	TRBJ1-2	.	.	TGTGCTAGCAGTGACTTGACAGAATCTAACTATGGCTACACCTTC	CASSDLTESNYGYTF
TRBV11-1	TRBJ2-7	.	.	TGTGCCAACAGTGGGAAGCGCTCCTACGAGCAGTACTTC	CANSGKRSYEQYF
TRBV7-9	TRBJ2-7	.	.	TGTGCCATCAGCTCCAGTCCGGAAACCTCCTACGAGCAGTACTTC	CAISSSPETSYEQYF
TRBV30	TRBJ2-1	TRBD2	.	TGTGCCTGGAATGAAGGGTCTAGCGGGGTAAATGAGCAGCTCTTC	CAWNEGSSGVNEQLF
TRBV12-3/TRBV12-4	TRBJ2-1	.	once	TGTGCCAGCAGGTGTGGGGGTAAGGGGAATGAGCAGTTCTTC	CASRCGGKGNEQFF
TRBV6-2/TRBV6-3	TRBJ2-1	TRBD2	medium-sized	TGTGCCAGCAGTTGGACTAGCGGCTCCTACAATGAGCAGTTCTTC	CASSWTSGSYNEQFF
TRBV5-8	TRBJ2-3	.	.	TGTGCCAACAGCTTGGAAGCTAGCATAGAAACGCAGTATTTT	CANSLEASIETQYF
TRBV29-1	TRBJ1-1	.	medium-sized	TGCAGCGTTGCCCCGGGATGGGGAATGAACACTGAAGCTTTCTTT	CSVAPGWGMNTEAFF
TRBV13	TRBJ2-3	.	.	TGTGCCGGCAGCTTAGAGCATCGTGGGGGAAACACAGATACGCAGTATTTT	CAGSLEHRGGNTDTQYF
TRBV6-1	TRBJ2-7	TRBD1	.	TGTGGCAGTGAAGGGACAGGGAGTGCGTACGAGCAGTACTTC	CGSEGTGSAYEQYF